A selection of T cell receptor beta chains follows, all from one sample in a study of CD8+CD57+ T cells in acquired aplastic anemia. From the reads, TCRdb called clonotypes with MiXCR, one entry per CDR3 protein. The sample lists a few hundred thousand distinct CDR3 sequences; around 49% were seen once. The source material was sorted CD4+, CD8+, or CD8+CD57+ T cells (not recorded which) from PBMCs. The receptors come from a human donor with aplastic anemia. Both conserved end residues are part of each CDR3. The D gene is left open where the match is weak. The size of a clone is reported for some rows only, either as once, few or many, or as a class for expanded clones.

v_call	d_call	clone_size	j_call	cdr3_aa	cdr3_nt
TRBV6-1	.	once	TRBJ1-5	CASSHAGVNRPQHF	TGTGCCAGCAGTCACGCGGGAGTTAATCGGCCCCAGCATTTT
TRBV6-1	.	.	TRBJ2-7	CASSDTGINEQYF	TGTGCCAGCAGTGATACCGGGATCAACGAGCAGTACTTC
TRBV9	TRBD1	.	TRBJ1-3	CASSVRDRAGDTIYF	TGTGCCAGCAGCGTACGGGACAGGGCTGGAGACACCATATATTTT
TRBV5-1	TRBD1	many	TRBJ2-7	CASSLGQGAEQYF	TGCGCCAGCAGCTTGGGACAGGGAGCCGAGCAGTACTTC
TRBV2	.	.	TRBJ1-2	CASRPALNYGYTF	TGTGCCAGCAGGCCAGCCCTAAACTATGGCTACACCTTC
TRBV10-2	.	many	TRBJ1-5	CASSGGRNQPQHF	TGCGCCAGCAGTGGGGGCAGAAATCAGCCCCAGCATTTT
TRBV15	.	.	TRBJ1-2	CATSSGAVYGYTF	TGTGCCACCAGCAGTGGGGCTGTCTATGGCTACACCTTC
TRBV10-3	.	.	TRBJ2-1	CAIRPGQSRLNEQFF	TGTGCCATCAGGCCAGGACAGAGCCGTCTTAATGAGCAGTTCTTC
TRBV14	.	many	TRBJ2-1	CASSHNSPRGTWNNEQFF	TGTGCCAGCAGCCATAACTCCCCTCGCGGGACTTGGAACAATGAGCAGTTCTTC
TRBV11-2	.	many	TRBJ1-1	CASSLGPGGNTEAFF	TGTGCCAGCAGCTTAGGGCCCGGGGGGAACACTGAAGCTTTCTTT
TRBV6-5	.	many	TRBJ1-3	CASWRLGNTIYF	TGTGCCAGCTGGAGACTTGGAAACACCATATATTTT
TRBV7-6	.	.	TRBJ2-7	CASSVRTDEQYF	TGTGCCAGCAGCGTGCGGACTGACGAGCAGTACTTC
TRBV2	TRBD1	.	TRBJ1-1	CASGQVESSTEAFF	TGTGCCAGCGGACAGGTTGAGTCTTCCACTGAAGCTTTCTTT
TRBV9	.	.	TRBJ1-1	CASSADSMNTEAFF	TGTGCCAGCAGCGCGGACAGCATGAACACTGAAGCTTTCTTT
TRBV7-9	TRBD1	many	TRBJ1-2	CASSLSGQGPHYGYTF	TGTGCCAGCAGCTTATCCGGACAGGGGCCGCACTATGGCTACACCTTC
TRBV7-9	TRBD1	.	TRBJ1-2	CASSSGDRGNGYTF	TGTGCCAGCAGCTCCGGGGACAGGGGTAACGGCTACACCTTC
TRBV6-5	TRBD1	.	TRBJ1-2	CASTPGQGGYTF	TGTGCCAGCACCCCAGGACAGGGCGGCTACACCTTC
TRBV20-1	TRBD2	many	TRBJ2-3	CSAAGGSEDTQYF	TGCAGTGCCGCGGGGGGGAGTGAGGATACGCAGTATTTT
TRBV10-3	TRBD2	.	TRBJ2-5	CAISEMGGQETQYF	TGTGCCATCAGTGAGATGGGAGGGCAAGAGACCCAGTACTTC
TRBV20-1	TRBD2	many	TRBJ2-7	CSPAGGPSEEQYF	TGCAGCCCCGCGGGGGGGCCATCGGAAGAGCAGTACTTC